The entry that follows covers one T cell receptor beta chain sequence. What it binds is unknown. This CDR3 spans 14 amino acids. Trimming removed 6 bases at V and 8 bases at J, with 19 bases between. The germline CDR1 and CDR2 sequences are SGHTA and FQGNSA. A universal primer site and UMIs were added as TCR cDNA was made by 5'RACE template switching. TCRdb reprocessed the 5' RACE reads with MiXCR, giving one entry per CDR3 protein. Here the sample spans 250,000 to 400,000 distinct CDR3 sequences, 4.1% being singletons. The sample originates from a study of T cells after yellow fever vaccination. The study, taken as a whole, reports: It was a weaker secondary response, yet one that peaked faster, at day 5 versus 15. Researchers cautioned that FACS-sorted repertoires could harbor abundant clonotypes contaminating from the bulk population.

The receptor comes from a young man who received the YFV17D yellow fever vaccine. The chain uses TRBV7-2 and TRBJ1-1; weak D call: TRBD1 (5 bases). Sample: PBMCs, taken 5 days after the yellow fever booster vaccination. In DNA form, the CDR3 reads TGTGCCAGCAGGGCAAACAGGTTGCGGGGGGAAGCTTTCTTT. Protein: CASRANRLRGEAFF.